These 14 T cell receptor beta chains originate from one sample sequenced in a study of blood T cell repertoires in COVID-19 (dated by TCRdb to between 2020 and 2021). The receptor library was made with the immunoSEQ multiplex PCR assay. This is the immuneACCESS table as TCRdb keeps it, with only in-frame sequences that have V and J called. A part of the clones is gone; compared with another copy, unresolved V genes explain less than half, and the rest is unexplained. This sample comprises hundreds of thousands of clones, approximately 86% of them detected only once. The ten top clones hold about 7% of the sample. Sequencing was performed on peripheral blood. The receptors come from a man aged 55 to 69 who had recovered from COVID-19.

The chain employs TRBV18 and TRBJ1-1; tentative D call: TRBD1 (6 bases). V gave up 2 bases and J gave up 4 bases, with 14 bases separating them. CDR3 length: 15 residues. Looked up from germline, CDR1 is KGHSH and CDR2 is LQKENI. CDR3 in amino acids: CASSPSGGGGTEAFF. The DNA of the CDR3 is TGTGCCAGCTCACCATCCGGGGGGGGCGGCACTGAAGCTTTCTTT. Drawing the rest from reference TRBV18 and TRBJ1-1, the complete variable domain is NAGVMQNPRHLVRRRGQEARLRCSPMKGHSHVYWYRQLPEEGLKFMVYLQKENIIDESGMPKERFSAEFPKEGPSILRIQQVVRGDSAAYFCASSPSGGGGTEAFFGQGTRLTVV.

The chain couples TRBV7-8 to TRBJ1-5; 12 bases fit TRBD1. J gave up 6 bases and V 5 bases, and 11 bases lay outside the gene matches. The CDR3 loop spans 17 amino acids. CDR1 SGHVS and CDR2 FQNEAQ come from the germline V gene. The CDR3: CASSRTGGQGAGQPQHF. As DNA, the CDR3 is TGTGCCAGCAGCCGAACAGGGGGACAGGGGGCGGGTCAGCCCCAGCATTTT.

This clone was counted a single time. CDR3 bases: TGTGCCAGCAGCTTAAAAACAGGCCGCCACCTCTATGGCTACACCTTC. It translates to CASSLKTGRHLYGYTF. V and J are TRBV7-9 and TRBJ1-2, with a weak D call TRBD1 (5 bases). The CDR3 contains 16 residues. Germline CDR1 is SEHNR and CDR2 is FQNEAQ (reference sequence). V was shortened by 2 bases and J by 4 bases, with 17 bases between the two germline ends.

In this sample, this clone turned up a few times. The rearrangement uses TRBV6-1 and TRBJ2-7; 10 bases map to TRBD1. The length of the CDR3 is 15 residues. Germline-derived CDR1 and CDR2 are MNHNS and SASEGT. V shed 4 bases, J shed 6 bases, and the junction held 9 bases outside the gene matches. CDR3 nucleotides: TGTGCCAGCAGTGCTAATAAAAGGACAGGGGGCGAGCAGTACGTC. As protein: CASSANKRTGGEQYV.

The V gene is TRBV2, the J gene TRBJ2-7; TRBD1 agrees at 10 bases. Germline values: CDR1 SNHLY, CDR2 FYNNEI. The CDR3 contains 15 residues. V lost 4 bases and J lost 2; bases outside the gene matches: 5. CDR3 sequence (DNA): TGTGCCAGCAGTGGACCGGGACAGGGGACCTACGAGCAGTACTTC. Translation gives CASSGPGQGTYEQYF. The full variable domain, its missing parts supplied by reference TRBV2 and TRBJ2-7, is EPEVTQTPSHQVTQMGQEVILRCVPISNHLYFYWYRQILGQKVEFLVSFYNNEISEKSEIFDDQFSVERPDGSNFTLKIRSTKLEDSAMYFCASSGPGQGTYEQYFGPGTRLTVT.

The rearrangement links TRBV5-1 to TRBJ2-3; a possible D gene is TRBD1 (6 bases). With 3 bases removed from V and 2 bases from J, the gap between germline ends came to 10 bases. This CDR3 region has 14 residues. Germline V gene sequence: CDR1 SGHRS, CDR2 YFSETQ. The CDR3 sequence is CASSWQGFTDTQYF. In DNA form, the CDR3 reads TGCGCCAGCAGCTGGCAGGGGTTCACAGATACGCAGTATTTT.

This clone was counted once. The J gene is TRBJ1-2, the V gene TRBV5-1; maybe TRBD1 (6 bases). Trimming removed 0 bases from V and 4 bases from J, with 16 bases in between. The germline gives CDR1 SGHRS, CDR2 YFSETQ. The CDR3 is 16 amino acids. CDR3 in amino acids: CASSLAAGVQGYGYTF. For the CDR3, the DNA is TGCGCCAGCAGCTTGGCCGCAGGGGTTCAGGGCTATGGCTACACCTTC.

The rearrangement links TRBV19 to TRBJ2-7; 7 nucleotides match TRBD2. This CDR3 is built from 13 residues. The V segment lost 8 bases and the J segment 0 bases; nucleotides outside the gene matches: 4. The germline V gene encodes CDR1 LNHDA and CDR2 SQIVND (reference sequence). CDR3 residues: CASSRDYSYEQYF. In DNA, the CDR3 is TGTGCCAGTTCCCGGGACTACTCCTACGAGCAGTACTTC.

This chain uses TRBV5-4 with TRBJ1-1; no firm D call. The CDR3 loop spans 14 amino acids. Between the trimmed V and J ends, which lost 0 bases and 1 base, there was a span of 7 bases. CDR1 and CDR2 from the germline V gene are SGHNT and YYREEE (reference sequence). The CDR3 sequence: CASSLAVSNTEAFF. Here the CDR3 DNA reads TGTGCCAGCAGCTTGGCGGTCTCGAACACTGAAGCTTTCTTT.

This clone was found a few times. The rearrangement joins TRBV10-3 to TRBJ2-3; D is ambiguous. Trimming shortened V by 7 bases and J by 2 bases, and 10 bases separated the two germline ends. Germline V CDR1 and CDR2: ENHRY, SYGVKD. The CDR3 is made up of 13 amino acids. The CDR3 here is CAITGGYTDTQYF. The DNA of the CDR3 is TGTGCCATCACTGGCGGATACACAGATACGCAGTATTTT.

CDR3 sequence: CASSLGDTNTGELFF. The DNA for the CDR3 is TGTGCCAGCAGTTTAGGGGACACTAACACCGGGGAGCTGTTTTTT. J is TRBJ2-2 and V is TRBV27; maybe TRBD1 (6 bases). Trimming removed 2 bases from V and 2 bases from J, with 9 bases in between. Looked up from germline, CDR1 is MNHEY and CDR2 is SMNVEV (reference sequence). The CDR3 loop spans 15 amino acids.

This clone was observed once. The chain combines TRBV30 with TRBJ2-3; the D gene is possibly TRBD2 (6 bases). Germline values: CDR1 GTSNPN, CDR2 SVGIG (reference sequence). The CDR3 extends over 14 amino acids. Trimming removed 2 bases from V and 2 bases from J, with 11 bases in between. CDR3 coding DNA: TGTGCCTGGAGTAGAGGACTACCCACAGATACGCAGTATTTT. Translation gives CAWSRGLPTDTQYF.

The chain has TRBV6-2 or TRBV6-3 and TRBJ1-2, with 8 bases fitting TRBD1. Germline lookup yields CDR1 MNHEY and CDR2 SVGEGT. The CDR3 runs 18 residues. V was clipped by 2 bases and J by 2 bases; unmatched bases: 13. CDR3 DNA: TGTGCCAGCAGTTACCTAGTGAAAACAGGGGGACGAAACTATGGCTACACCTTC. Translating gives CASSYLVKTGGRNYGYTF.

The chain recombines TRBV27 with TRBJ2-2; 7 bases are shared with TRBD2. This CDR3 is 18 amino acids long. Germline-derived CDR1 and CDR2 are MNHEY and SMNVEV (reference sequence). V lost 1 base and J lost 2; bases outside the gene matches: 10. CDR3 residues: CASSLFSSGDKNTGELFF. The CDR3 DNA is TGTGCCAGCAGTTTATTTTCGAGCGGGGATAAAAACACCGGGGAGCTGTTTTTT.